These 26 T cell receptor beta chains came from one sample sequenced in a study of blood T cell repertoires in COVID-19 (dated by TCRdb to 2020 to 2022). Library prep was done by the immunoSEQ multiplex PCR assay. Drawn from immuneACCESS, this table holds only the in-frame rearrangements with V and J called that TCRdb kept. Clones are partly lost; checked studies trace under half to an unresolved V gene and leave the rest unexplained. For this sample there are approximately 240,000 clones; 65% to 90% appear just once. The biggest ten clones account for under 1.5% of the sample. The sample consisted of peripheral blood. These receptors were taken from a woman in her 40s who had recovered from COVID-19.

The chain couples TRBV30 to TRBJ2-3; TRBD1 matches 11 bases. This CDR3 contains 18 residues. Germline lookup yields CDR1 GTSNPN and CDR2 SVGIG (reference sequence). V dropped 3 bases and J dropped 2; count of bases not matched to a gene: 13. The CDR3 DNA sequence: TGTGCCTGGAGAACCCTATTCGGGACAGGGGGGGACACAGATACGCAGTATTTT. Translating gives CAWRTLFGTGGDTDTQYF.

This rearrangement joins TRBV6-5 to TRBJ1-1; 9 positions match TRBD1. Germline lookup yields CDR1 MNHEY and CDR2 SVGAGI. After removal of 6 bases from V and 5 bases from J, the junction contained 10 bases not matched to a gene. CDR3 length: 15 amino acids. The CDR3 region has the DNA TGTGCCAGCAGGGGGCCGGACAGGGGAAATACTGAAGCTTTCTTT. Its translation: CASRGPDRGNTEAFF.

This chain connects TRBV4-2 to TRBJ2-7; TRBD2 matches at 7 bases. The CDR3 loop spans 16 amino acids. V shed 2 bases, J shed 0 bases, and the junction held 7 bases outside the gene matches. Looked up from germline, CDR1 is LGHNA and CDR2 is YNFKEQ. CDR3 sequence: CASSQNLAASSYEQYF. In DNA, the CDR3 is TGTGCCAGCAGCCAAAACCTAGCGGCTAGCTCCTACGAGCAGTACTTC.

The chain recombines TRBV15 with TRBJ1-2; 9 nucleotides agree with TRBD1. The V gene end was trimmed by 2 bases and the J gene end by 8 bases; junction bases not matched to a gene: 12. Per the germline V gene, CDR1 is LNHNV and CDR2 is YYDKDF (reference sequence). The CDR3 sequence is 16 residues long. The CDR3 loop reads CATSRSLSRDRAGYTF. In DNA form, the CDR3 reads TGTGCCACCAGCAGATCTCTGTCCCGGGACAGGGCCGGCTACACCTTC.

Here the CDR3 reads CASSFLVREILKNQPQHF. CDR3 DNA: TGTGCCAGCAGTTTTCTAGTCCGAGAAATACTAAAAAATCAGCCCCAGCATTTT. The gene calls are TRBV28 and TRBJ1-5; D uncertain. Trimming removed 3 bases from V and 4 bases from J, with 22 bases in between. This CDR3 has 18 residues. Germline values: CDR1 MDHEN, CDR2 SYDVKM.

The chain employs TRBV6-5 and TRBJ1-1; tentative D call: TRBD1 (6 bases). Germline loops: CDR1 MNHEY, CDR2 SVGAGI. The V end lost 2 bases, the J end lost 4 bases, and 11 bases lay between the germline ends. The CDR3 contains 14 residues. As DNA, the CDR3 is TGTGCCAGCAGTTACCTTCTAGGGGGCACTGAAGCTTTCTTT. Residues: CASSYLLGGTEAFF.

V usage is TRBV7-2 and J usage is TRBJ2-7, with D maybe TRBD1 (6 bases). Trimming took 3 bases from V and 1 from J, leaving 10 bases between them. Germline V gives CDR1 SGHTA, CDR2 FQGNSA. CDR3 length equals 14 residues. The CDR3 loop is CASSFDRSSYEQYF. For the CDR3, the DNA is TGTGCCAGCAGCTTCGACAGGTCTTCCTACGAGCAGTACTTC.

This chain links TRBV6-5 with TRBJ1-5; tentatively, D is TRBD1 (5 bases). With 6 bases removed from V and 1 base from J, the gap between germline ends came to 13 bases. Germline CDR1 and CDR2: MNHEY and SVGAGI. The CDR3 contains 15 residues. The CDR3 DNA sequence: TGTGCCAGCAGATCCCCGGGGGGAAGCAATCAGCCCCAGCATTTT. It specifies CASRSPGGSNQPQHF.

This clone is a singleton in its sample. The chain has TRBV19 and TRBJ1-2; D is unclear. Between the trimmed V and J ends, which lost 8 bases and 9 bases, there was a span of 7 bases. CDR3 length: 9 amino acids. Germline CDR1 LNHDA, CDR2 SQIVND (reference sequence). As DNA, the CDR3 is TGTGCCAGTGGCCCCAGCTACACCTTC. As protein: CASGPSYTF. Looking up the rest from reference TRBV19 and TRBJ1-2 gives the full variable domain: DGGITQSPKYLFRKEGQNVTLSCEQNLNHDAMYWYRQDPGQGLRLIYYSQIVNDFQKGDIAEGYSVSREKKESFPLTVTSAQKNPTAFYLCASGPSYTFGSGTRLTVV.

J is TRBJ1-6 and V is TRBV6-4, with 9 bases matching TRBD1. The CDR3 consists of 18 residues. V shed 0 bases and J 1 base; nucleotides not matched to a gene: 4. Germline V gene data show CDR1 as MRHNA and CDR2 as SNTAGT. This CDR3 reads CASSDSGQGYSYNSPLHF. The DNA of the CDR3 is TGTGCCAGCAGTGACTCAGGACAGGGGTATTCCTATAATTCACCCCTCCACTTT.

CDR3 DNA: TGCAGCGTTGAAGGCTCAAGGGGCGTCGTCTATGGCTACACCTTC. Translating gives CSVEGSRGVVYGYTF. This rearrangement joins TRBV29-1 to TRBJ1-2; weak D call: TRBD1 (5 bases). The CDR3 has 15 residues. Trimming removed 1 base from V and 4 bases from J, with 16 bases in between. Germline CDR1 reads SQVTM; CDR2 reads ANQGSEA.

The chain is built from TRBV6-4 and TRBJ1-2; D is ambiguous. The CDR3 is 14 amino acids. Germline V gene lookup returns CDR1 MRHNA and CDR2 SNTAGT. V gave up 5 bases and J gave up 8 bases, with 18 bases separating them. The CDR3 loop is CASSPRPGRGGYTF. As DNA, the CDR3 is TGTGCCAGCAGTCCCCGTCCAGGTAGAGGGGGCTACACCTTC.

V is TRBV4-3 and J is TRBJ1-2; D is unclear. Trimming pared 0 bases from V and 4 bases from J, leaving 6 bases between. From germline, CDR1 is LGHNA and CDR2 YSLEER. The CDR3 loop spans 13 amino acids. The CDR3 DNA reads TGCGCCAGCAGCCAAGATCGGTCCTATGGCTACACCTTC. It encodes CASSQDRSYGYTF.

The chain carries TRBV7-8 and TRBJ1-1; possibly TRBD1 for D (5 bases). The CDR3 consists of 14 residues. The ends were cut back, 7 bases at V and 1 base at J, with 13 bases in the middle. Germline CDR1 and CDR2: SGHVS and FQNEAQ. Here the CDR3 reads CASTEMTENTEAFF. The DNA of the CDR3 is TGTGCCAGCACCGAAATGACAGAGAACACTGAAGCTTTCTTT.

The chain joins TRBV7-6 to TRBJ2-5, with 13 bases fitting TRBD2. V gave up 1 base and J gave up 5 bases; unmatched junction bases: 7. This CDR3 comprises 17 residues. Germline CDR1 reads SGHVS; CDR2 reads FNYEAQ. The chain's CDR3 is CASSLDRLAGGYETQYF. CDR3 in DNA: TGTGCCAGCAGCTTAGATCGACTAGCGGGGGGTTACGAGACCCAGTACTTC. The whole variable domain, filled in from reference TRBV7-6 and TRBJ2-5, reads GAGVSQSPRYKVTKRGQDVALRCDPISGHVSLYWYRQALGQGPEFLTYFNYEAQQDKSGLPNDRFSAERPEGSISTLTIQRTEQRDSAMYRCASSLDRLAGGYETQYFGPGTRLLVL.

This CDR3 reads CAISESGGLAGGKIYNEQFF. In DNA form, the CDR3 reads TGTGCCATCAGTGAGTCCGGGGGACTAGCGGGGGGCAAAATTTACAATGAGCAGTTCTTC. The chain joins TRBV10-3 to TRBJ2-1; 15 bases are shared with TRBD2. The V and J ends lost 0 bases and 4 bases, in that order; junction bases with no gene match: 10. CDR3 length: 20 amino acids. Per germline, CDR1 ENHRY and CDR2 SYGVKD.

The chain combines TRBV7-2 with TRBJ2-3; D is possibly TRBD1 (5 bases). Trimming left V 1 base short and J 3 bases short, with 8 bases between. Per germline, CDR1 SGHTA and CDR2 FQGNSA. This CDR3 has 14 amino acids. CDR3 in amino acids: CASSLEAGTDTQYF. The CDR3 DNA follows: TGTGCCAGCAGCTTAGAAGCAGGGACAGATACGCAGTATTTT.

J is TRBJ2-7 and V is TRBV23-1; TRBD1 is a possible D gene (5 bases). TRBV23-1 is an ORF, with its function uncertain. The CDR3 is made up of 15 amino acids. Trimming shortened V by 2 bases and J by 4 bases, and 15 bases separated the two germline ends. The CDR3 DNA is TGCGCCAGCAGTCAAACCATAGAACAGGAGTACGAGCAGTACTTC. Protein product: CASSQTIEQEYEQYF.

The V gene is TRBV12-3 or TRBV12-4, the J gene TRBJ2-7; D might be TRBD1 (6 bases). The CDR3 has 13 amino acids. V lost 6 bases and J lost 5, with 14 bases in between. The CDR3 spells CASRSTGSNEQYF. CDR3 nucleotide sequence: TGTGCCAGCAGATCAACAGGGAGCAACGAGCAGTACTTC.

The V gene is TRBV5-4, the J gene TRBJ2-7; 10 bases match TRBD1. The CDR3 extends over 14 amino acids. Unmatched junction bases numbered 6, after V lost 4 bases and J lost 5 bases. Germline CDR1 and CDR2: SGHNT and YYREEE (reference sequence). The CDR3 region is CASSPGTGVNEQYF. The CDR3 nucleotides read TGTGCCAGCAGCCCCGGGACAGGGGTCAACGAGCAGTACTTC.

Notes on this clone: Other nucleotide sequences from this sample produce the same CDR3. The chain combines TRBV13 with TRBJ1-2; TRBD1 agrees at 8 bases. The CDR3 has 13 residues. The ends lost 4 bases at V and 5 bases at J; junction bases unmatched: 3. Germline CDR1 and CDR2: PRHDT and FYEKMQ (reference sequence). The CDR3 loop is CASSSNRGYGYTF. CDR3 bases: TGTGCCAGCAGCTCCAACAGGGGGTATGGCTACACCTTC.

The CDR3 here is CASRRGRDAEAFF. The CDR3 region has the DNA TGTGCCAGCAGGCGGGGCAGGGACGCTGAAGCTTTCTTT. The rearrangement links TRBV11-2 to TRBJ1-1; maybe TRBD1 (5 bases). Germline lookup yields CDR1 SGHAT and CDR2 FQNNGV. The CDR3 covers 13 residues. Trimming removed 6 bases from V and 6 bases from J, with 14 bases in between.

This sequence joins TRBV6-1 and TRBJ1-2; 8 bases fit TRBD1. The CDR3 spans 17 residues. The ends lost 0 bases at V and 3 bases at J; junction bases unmatched: 9. Germline CDR1 reads MNHNS; CDR2 reads SASEGT. Written as DNA, the CDR3 is TGTGCCAGCAGTGAAGCTTTTGGCCAGGGGGCTTACTATGGCTACACCTTC. Translation gives CASSEAFGQGAYYGYTF.

The gene calls are TRBV9 and TRBJ2-1; 10 bases map to TRBD2. The trim removed 1 base at V and 3 bases at J, leaving 4 bases unmatched. Germline CDR1 reads SGDLS; CDR2 reads YYNGEE. The CDR3 contains 16 residues. The CDR3 DNA reads as TGTGCCAGCAGCGTATCTAGCGGGGGTAACTACAATGAGCAGTTCTTC. Its translation is CASSVSSGGNYNEQFF.

In its sample, this clone was seen a few times. The chain carries TRBV29-1 and TRBJ2-3, with 12 bases aligning to TRBD2. The CDR3 is 16 amino acids. Trimming cost V 5 bases and J 2 bases; bases outside gene matches: 8. Germline CDR1 SQVTM, CDR2 ANQGSEA. The CDR3 loop is CSVTRLAGDPTDTQYF. The CDR3 coding sequence is TGCAGCGTTACGCGACTAGCGGGGGACCCCACAGATACGCAGTATTTT.

J is TRBJ1-2 and V is TRBV6-5; no clear D gene. Between the trimmed V and J ends, which lost 1 base and 7 bases, there was a span of 16 bases. Germline CDR1 MNHEY, CDR2 SVGAGI. The CDR3 runs 15 residues. CDR3 protein: CASSYYFVGEGGYTF. The CDR3 DNA follows: TGTGCCAGCAGTTACTATTTTGTGGGAGAAGGTGGCTACACCTTC.